The sequence of this T cell receptor (beta chain) was determined in a study of T cell responses to AZD1222 COVID-19 vaccine. Study results and limitations: Baseline testing showed seropositivity in only five or six AZD1222 recipients. The CD4 TCRs associated with vaccination extended across spike and predominated at 160-218 and 743-854.

Profiling relied on immunoSEQ multiplex PCR, and the TCRdb table lists in-frame clones only, not all of them. The sample records about 100,000 clones, around 89% being singletons. V lost 5 bases and J 6 bases, leaving 14 bases between the germline ends. The CDR3 is 14 residues long. Looked up from germline, CDR1 is SGHDN and CDR2 is FVKESK. A word on this clone: Its target is unknown.

The sample in question was peripheral blood, obtained on day 0 of AZD1222 vaccination. This clonotype was obtained from an adult in good health. V gene TRBV14 combines with J gene TRBJ2-1; D tentatively fits TRBD1 or TRBD2 (5 bases each). The CDR3 coding sequence is TGTGCCAGCAGCAGGGATTGGGGGACCAATGAGCAGTTCTTC. Protein: CASSRDWGTNEQFF.